The rows below give T cell receptor beta chains drawn from one sample of a study of Ad26.COV2.S vaccination and SARS-CoV-2 variants. Sequencing used immunoSEQ multiplex PCR; TCRdb keeps in-frame clones, though not all of them. The table has 350,000 to 450,000 clones, about four fifths seen once. The sample was peripheral blood, taken in a trial of Ad26.COV2.S vaccine versus placebo. These TCRs come from a person between 18 and 65 years old who received the Ad26.COV2.S COVID-19 vaccine or a placebo. Each CDR3 is given with its conserved first and last residue. A D gene is named only where the DNA matches it firmly. Expanded clones get a size class; other rows say once, few or many, or leave the size out.

size	V	length	J	D	DNA	CDR3
.	TRBV5-4	13	TRBJ1-1	TRBD1	TGTGCCAGCGGATACAGGGGGCCCACTGAAGCTTTCTTT	CASGYRGPTEAFF
.	TRBV5-4	13	TRBJ2-5	.	TGTGCCAGCAGCTTGGAACTAGCAGAGACCCAGTACTTC	CASSLELAETQYF
.	TRBV18	17	TRBJ2-3	TRBD2	TGTGCCAGCTCACGGCGCAGGAGCGGGGGGTCCTCAGATACGCAGTATTTT	CASSRRRSGGSSDTQYF
.	TRBV7-3	15	TRBJ2-2	.	TGTGCCAGCAGCCTCCAGCCCCAGGGGAAGAAGGAGCTGTTTTTT	CASSLQPQGKKELFF
.	TRBV3-1/TRBV3-2	16	TRBJ2-4	TRBD2	TGTGCCAGCAGCCCGCGGCGGGAGTGGGTCAAAAACATTCAGTACTTC	CASSPRREWVKNIQYF
once	TRBV6-5	12	TRBJ1-4	.	TGTGCCAGCAGTTACGACAGGGAAAAACTGTTTTTT	CASSYDREKLFF
.	TRBV27	13	TRBJ2-2	TRBD1	TGTGCCAGCCGGGACAGCCTCACCGGGGAGCTGTTTTTT	CASRDSLTGELFF
.	TRBV7-3	15	TRBJ2-3	.	TGTGCCAGCAGCTTAATCGGGGCGGGCACAGATACGCAGTATTTT	CASSLIGAGTDTQYF
.	TRBV7-2	16	TRBJ2-4	.	TGTGCCAGCAGCTCCCGTCCGACGGGGAGTTCAAACATTCAGTACTTC	CASSSRPTGSSNIQYF
.	TRBV6-6	15	TRBJ2-4	.	TGTGCCAGCAGTGACCCGGCCTTAGCCAAAAACATTCAGTACTTC	CASSDPALAKNIQYF
.	TRBV6-1	14	TRBJ1-2	.	TGTGCCAGCAGTGAGCAGGTAGGGGGGAGCGGCTACACCTTC	CASSEQVGGSGYTF
.	TRBV7-9	13	TRBJ1-1	.	TGTGCCAGCAGCCTGACAAGTCAACCTGAAGCTTTCTTT	CASSLTSQPEAFF
once	TRBV5-6	15	TRBJ1-1	TRBD1	TGTGCCAGCAGCGGACAGGGTCGGAGGAACACTGAAGCTTTCTTT	CASSGQGRRNTEAFF
.	TRBV28	13	TRBJ1-1	.	TGTGCCAGCAGCCACAGGGTGAACACTGAAGCTTTCTTT	CASSHRVNTEAFF
once	TRBV6-5	15	TRBJ2-1	TRBD1	TGTGCCAGCATTCTAAACCAGGGGGCCGGCAATGAGCAGTTCTTC	CASILNQGAGNEQFF
.	TRBV3-1/TRBV3-2	15	TRBJ2-1	.	TGTGCCAGCAGCCCCTGGAACGGCGCGAACAATGAGCAGTTCTTC	CASSPWNGANNEQFF
.	TRBV5-1	16	TRBJ2-1	TRBD2	TGCGCCAGCAGCAAGACTAGCGGTTCCTCCTACAATGAGCAGTTCTTC	CASSKTSGSSYNEQFF
once	TRBV30	11	TRBJ2-7	.	TGTGCCTGGAGCCAAGGATACGAGCAGTACTTC	CAWSQGYEQYF